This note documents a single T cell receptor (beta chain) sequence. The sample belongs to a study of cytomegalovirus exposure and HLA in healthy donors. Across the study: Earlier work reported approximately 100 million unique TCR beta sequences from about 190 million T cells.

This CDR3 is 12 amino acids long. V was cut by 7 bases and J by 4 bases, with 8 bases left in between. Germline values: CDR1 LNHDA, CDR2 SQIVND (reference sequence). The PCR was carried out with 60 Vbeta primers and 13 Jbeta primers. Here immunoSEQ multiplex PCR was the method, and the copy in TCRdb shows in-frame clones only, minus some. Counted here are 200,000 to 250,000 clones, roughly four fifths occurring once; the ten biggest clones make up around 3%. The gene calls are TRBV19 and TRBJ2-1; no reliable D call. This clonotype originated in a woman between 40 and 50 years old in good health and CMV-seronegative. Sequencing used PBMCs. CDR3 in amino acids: CASNDIYNEQFF. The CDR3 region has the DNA TGTGCCAGTAATGACATTTACAATGAGCAGTTCTTC. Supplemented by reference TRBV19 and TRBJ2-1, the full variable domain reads DGGITQSPKYLFRKEGQNVTLSCEQNLNHDAMYWYRQDPGQGLRLIYYSQIVNDFQKGDIAEGYSVSREKKESFPLTVTSAQKNPTAFYLCASNDIYNEQFFGPGTRLTVL.